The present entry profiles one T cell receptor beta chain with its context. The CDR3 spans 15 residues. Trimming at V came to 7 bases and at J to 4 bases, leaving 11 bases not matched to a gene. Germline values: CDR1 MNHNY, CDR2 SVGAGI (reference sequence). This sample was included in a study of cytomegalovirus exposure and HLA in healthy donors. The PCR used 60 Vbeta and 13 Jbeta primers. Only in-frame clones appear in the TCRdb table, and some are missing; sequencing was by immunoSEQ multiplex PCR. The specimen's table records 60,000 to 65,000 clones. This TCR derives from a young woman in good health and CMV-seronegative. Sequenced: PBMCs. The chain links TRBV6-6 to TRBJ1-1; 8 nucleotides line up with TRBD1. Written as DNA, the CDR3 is TGTGCCAGCAAGACAGACAGGGGCACCAGCACTGAAGCTTTCTTT. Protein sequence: CASKTDRGTSTEAFF.